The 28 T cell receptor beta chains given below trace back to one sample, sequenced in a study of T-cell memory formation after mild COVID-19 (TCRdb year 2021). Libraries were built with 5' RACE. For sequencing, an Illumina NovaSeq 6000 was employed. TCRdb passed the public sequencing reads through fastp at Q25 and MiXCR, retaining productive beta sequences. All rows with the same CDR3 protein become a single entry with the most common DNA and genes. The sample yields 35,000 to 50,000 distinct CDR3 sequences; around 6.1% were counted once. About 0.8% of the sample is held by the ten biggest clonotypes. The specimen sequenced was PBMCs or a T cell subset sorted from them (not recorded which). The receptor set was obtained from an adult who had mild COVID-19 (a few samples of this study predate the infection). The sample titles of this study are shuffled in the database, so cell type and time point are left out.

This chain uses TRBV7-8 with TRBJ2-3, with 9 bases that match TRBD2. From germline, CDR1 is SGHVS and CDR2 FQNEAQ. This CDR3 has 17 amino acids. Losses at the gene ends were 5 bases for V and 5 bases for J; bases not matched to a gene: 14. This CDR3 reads CASSPRSGGGAQDTQYF. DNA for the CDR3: TGTGCCAGCAGCCCGCGATCCGGCGGGGGGGCCCAAGATACGCAGTATTTT.

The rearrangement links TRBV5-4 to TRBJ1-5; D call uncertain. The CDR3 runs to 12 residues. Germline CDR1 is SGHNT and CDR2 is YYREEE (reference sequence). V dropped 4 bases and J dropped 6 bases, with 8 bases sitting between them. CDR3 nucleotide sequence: TGTGCCAGCAGCATGTGGGGTCAGCCCCAGCATTTT. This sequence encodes CASSMWGQPQHF. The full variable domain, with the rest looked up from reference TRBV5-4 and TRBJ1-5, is ETGVTQSPTHLIKTRGQQVTLRCSSQSGHNTVSWYQQALGQGPQFIFQYYREEENGRGNFPPRFSGLQFPNYSSELNVNALELDDSALYLCASSMWGQPQHFGDGTRLSIL.

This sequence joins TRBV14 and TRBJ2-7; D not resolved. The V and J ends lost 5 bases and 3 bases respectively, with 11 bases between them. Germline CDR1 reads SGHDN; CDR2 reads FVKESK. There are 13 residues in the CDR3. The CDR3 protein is CASSSRGSYEQYF. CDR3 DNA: TGTGCCAGCAGCTCTCGAGGAAGCTACGAGCAGTACTTC.

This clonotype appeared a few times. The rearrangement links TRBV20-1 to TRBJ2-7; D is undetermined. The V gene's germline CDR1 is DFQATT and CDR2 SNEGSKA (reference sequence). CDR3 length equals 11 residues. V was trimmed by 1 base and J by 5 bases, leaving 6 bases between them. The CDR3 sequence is CSARVHHEQYF. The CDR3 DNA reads TGCAGTGCTAGAGTCCACCACGAGCAGTACTTC.

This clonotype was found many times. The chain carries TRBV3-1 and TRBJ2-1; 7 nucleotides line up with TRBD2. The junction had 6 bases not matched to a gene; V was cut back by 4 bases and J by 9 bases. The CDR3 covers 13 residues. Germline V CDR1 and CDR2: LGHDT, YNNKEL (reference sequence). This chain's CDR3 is CASSPRAGVEQFF. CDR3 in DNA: TGTGCCAGCAGCCCTCGGGCGGGGGTTGAGCAGTTCTTC.

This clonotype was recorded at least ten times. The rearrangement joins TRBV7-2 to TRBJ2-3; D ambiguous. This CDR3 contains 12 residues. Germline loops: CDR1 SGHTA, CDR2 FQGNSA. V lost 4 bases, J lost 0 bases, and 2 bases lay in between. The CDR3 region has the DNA TGTGCCAGCAGCTCCAGCACAGATACGCAGTATTTT. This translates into CASSSSTDTQYF. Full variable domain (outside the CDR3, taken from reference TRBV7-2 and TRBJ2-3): GAGVSQSPSNKVTEKGKDVELRCDPISGHTALYWYRQSLGQGLEFLIYFQGNSAPDKSGLPSDRFSAERTGGSVSTLTIQRTQQEDSAVYLCASSSSTDTQYFGPGTRLTVL.

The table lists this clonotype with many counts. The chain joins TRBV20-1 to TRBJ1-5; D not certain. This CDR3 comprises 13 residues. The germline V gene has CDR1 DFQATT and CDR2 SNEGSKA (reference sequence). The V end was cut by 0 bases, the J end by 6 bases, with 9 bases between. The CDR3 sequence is CSARDGPGQPQHF. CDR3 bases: TGCAGTGCTAGAGATGGCCCTGGTCAGCCCCAGCATTTT.

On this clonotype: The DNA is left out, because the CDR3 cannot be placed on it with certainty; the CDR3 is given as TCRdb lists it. The CDR3 sequence is CASSKVGQGSTGNTIYF. The chain is built from TRBV21-1 and TRBJ1-3; the table calls TRBD1, which could not be checked here. TRBV21-1 is shown as a pseudogene. The CDR3 has 17 amino acids, counting both end residues.

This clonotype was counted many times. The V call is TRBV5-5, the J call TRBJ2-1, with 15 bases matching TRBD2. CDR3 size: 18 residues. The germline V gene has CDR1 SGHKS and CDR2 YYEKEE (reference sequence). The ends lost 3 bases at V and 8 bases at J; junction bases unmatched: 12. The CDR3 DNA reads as TGTGCCAGCAGCTCTGGACTAGCGGGAGGGCCGATTATCGATGAGCAGTTCTTC. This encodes CASSSGLAGGPIIDEQFF.

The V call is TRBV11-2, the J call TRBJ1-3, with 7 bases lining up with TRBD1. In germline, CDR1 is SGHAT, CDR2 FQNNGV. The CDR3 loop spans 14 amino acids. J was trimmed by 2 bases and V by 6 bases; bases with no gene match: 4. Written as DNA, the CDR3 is TGTGCCAGCAGACCTACAGGGGCTGGAAACACCATATATTTT. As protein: CASRPTGAGNTIYF.

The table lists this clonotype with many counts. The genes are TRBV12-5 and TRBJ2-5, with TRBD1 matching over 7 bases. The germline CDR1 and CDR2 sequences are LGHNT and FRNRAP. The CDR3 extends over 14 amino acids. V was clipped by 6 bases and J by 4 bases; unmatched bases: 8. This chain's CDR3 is CASGKGQDLETQYF. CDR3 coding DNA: TGTGCTAGTGGCAAAGGACAGGACCTAGAGACCCAGTACTTC.

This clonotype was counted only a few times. The CDR3 loop is CASSGAGNVLTF. CDR3 sequence (DNA): TGTGCCAGCAGCGGGGCGGGCAACGTCCTGACTTTC. The chain recombines TRBV3-1 with TRBJ2-6; D is tentatively TRBD1 or TRBD2 (5 bases each). Germline-derived CDR1 and CDR2 are LGHDT and YNNKEL (reference sequence). The CDR3 runs to 12 residues. V was trimmed by 5 bases and J by 9 bases, leaving 8 bases between them. The full variable domain, completed using reference TRBV3-1 and TRBJ2-6, is DTAVSQTPKYLVTQMGNDKSIKCEQNLGHDTMYWYKQDSKKFLKIMFSYNNKELIINETVPNRFSPKSPDKAHLNLHINSLELGDSAVYFCASSGAGNVLTFGAGSRLTVL.

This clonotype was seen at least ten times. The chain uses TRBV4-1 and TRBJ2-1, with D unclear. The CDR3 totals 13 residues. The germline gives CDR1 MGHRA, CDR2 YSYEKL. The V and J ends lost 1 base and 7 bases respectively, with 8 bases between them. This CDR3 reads CASSQVLPNEQFF. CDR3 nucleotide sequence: TGCGCCAGCAGCCAAGTCCTGCCAAATGAGCAGTTCTTC.

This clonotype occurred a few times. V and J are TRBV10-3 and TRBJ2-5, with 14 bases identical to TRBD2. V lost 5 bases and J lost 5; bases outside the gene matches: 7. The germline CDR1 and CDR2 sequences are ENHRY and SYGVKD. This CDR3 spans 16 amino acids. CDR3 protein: CAISIGTSGSLETQYF. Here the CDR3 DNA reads TGTGCCATCAGTATAGGGACTAGCGGGAGTTTGGAGACCCAGTACTTC.

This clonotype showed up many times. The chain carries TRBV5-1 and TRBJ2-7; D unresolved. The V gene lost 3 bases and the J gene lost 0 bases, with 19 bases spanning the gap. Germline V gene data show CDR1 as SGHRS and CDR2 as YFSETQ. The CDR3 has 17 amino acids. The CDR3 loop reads CASSYNARQISSYEQYF. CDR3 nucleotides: TGCGCCAGCAGCTATAACGCGCGCCAGATTAGCTCCTACGAGCAGTACTTC.

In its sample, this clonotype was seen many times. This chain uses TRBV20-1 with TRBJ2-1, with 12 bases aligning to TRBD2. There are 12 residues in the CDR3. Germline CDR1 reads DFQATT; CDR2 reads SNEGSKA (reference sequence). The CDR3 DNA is TGCTGCGGACTAGCGGGACCCAATGAGCAGTTCTTC. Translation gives CCGLAGPNEQFF.

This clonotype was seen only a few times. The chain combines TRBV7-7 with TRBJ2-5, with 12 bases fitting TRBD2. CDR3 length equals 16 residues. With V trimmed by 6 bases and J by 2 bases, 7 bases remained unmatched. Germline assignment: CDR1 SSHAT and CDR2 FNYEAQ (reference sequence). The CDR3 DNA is TGTGCCAGCAGTTTTACCGGGACTAGCGGGCAAGAGACCCAGTACTTC. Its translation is CASSFTGTSGQETQYF.

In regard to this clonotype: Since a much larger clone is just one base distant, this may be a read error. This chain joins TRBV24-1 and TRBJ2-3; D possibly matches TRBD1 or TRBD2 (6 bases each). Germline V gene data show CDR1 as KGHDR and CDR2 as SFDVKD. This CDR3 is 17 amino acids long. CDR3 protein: CATSDLDGGRRTDTKYF. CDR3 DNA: TGTGCCACCAGTGATTTGGATGGGGGGAGAAGGACAGATACGAAGTATTTT.

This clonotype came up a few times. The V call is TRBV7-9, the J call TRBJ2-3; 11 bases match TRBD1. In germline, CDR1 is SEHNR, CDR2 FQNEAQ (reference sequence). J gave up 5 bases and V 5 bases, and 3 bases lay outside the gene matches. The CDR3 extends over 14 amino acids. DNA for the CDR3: TGTGCCAGCAGCCCGGGACAGGGGGTAGATACGCAGTATTTT. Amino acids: CASSPGQGVDTQYF. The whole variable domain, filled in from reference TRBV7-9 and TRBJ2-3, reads DTGVSQNPRHKITKRGQNVTFRCDPISEHNRLYWYRQTLGQGPEFLTYFQNEAQLEKSRLLSDRFSAERPKGSFSTLEIQRTEQGDSAMYLCASSPGQGVDTQYFGPGTRLTVL.

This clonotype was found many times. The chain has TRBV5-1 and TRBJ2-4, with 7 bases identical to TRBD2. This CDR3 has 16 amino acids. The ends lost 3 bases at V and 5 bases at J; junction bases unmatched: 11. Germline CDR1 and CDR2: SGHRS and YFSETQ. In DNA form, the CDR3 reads TGCGCCAGCAGCTCTACCACCCGGGGGGTAGAAAACATTCAGTACTTC. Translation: CASSSTTRGVENIQYF.

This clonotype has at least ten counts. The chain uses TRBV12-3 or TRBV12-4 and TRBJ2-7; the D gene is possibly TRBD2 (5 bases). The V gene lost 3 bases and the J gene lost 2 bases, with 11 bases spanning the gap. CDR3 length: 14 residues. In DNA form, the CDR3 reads TGTGCCAGCAGTTTGCGGGCTTCAGCCTACGAGCAGTACTTC. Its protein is CASSLRASAYEQYF.

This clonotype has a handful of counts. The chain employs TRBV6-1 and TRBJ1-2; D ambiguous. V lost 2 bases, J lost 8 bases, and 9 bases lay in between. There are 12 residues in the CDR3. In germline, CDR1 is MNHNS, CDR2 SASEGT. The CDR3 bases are TGTGCCAGCAGTGAATGGAAAGGAGGCTACACCTTC. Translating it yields CASSEWKGGYTF.

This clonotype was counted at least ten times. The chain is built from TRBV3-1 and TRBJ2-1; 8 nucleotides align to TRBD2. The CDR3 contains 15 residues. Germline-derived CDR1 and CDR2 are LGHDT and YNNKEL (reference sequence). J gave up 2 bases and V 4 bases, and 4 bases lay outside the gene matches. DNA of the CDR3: TGTGCCAGCAGCCTTGCGGGGGGAACCTACAATGAGCAGTTCTTC. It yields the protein CASSLAGGTYNEQFF.

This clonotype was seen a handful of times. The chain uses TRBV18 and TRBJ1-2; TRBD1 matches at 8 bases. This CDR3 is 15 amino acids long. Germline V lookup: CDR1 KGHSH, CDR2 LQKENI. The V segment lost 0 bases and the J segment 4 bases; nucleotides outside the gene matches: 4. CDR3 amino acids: CASSPPGQGAYGYTF. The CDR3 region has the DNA TGTGCCAGCTCACCACCCGGACAGGGAGCCTATGGCTACACCTTC. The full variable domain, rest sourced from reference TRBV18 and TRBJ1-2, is NAGVMQNPRHLVRRRGQEARLRCSPMKGHSHVYWYRQLPEEGLKFMVYLQKENIIDESGMPKERFSAEFPKEGPSILRIQQVVRGDSAAYFCASSPPGQGAYGYTFGSGTRLTVV.

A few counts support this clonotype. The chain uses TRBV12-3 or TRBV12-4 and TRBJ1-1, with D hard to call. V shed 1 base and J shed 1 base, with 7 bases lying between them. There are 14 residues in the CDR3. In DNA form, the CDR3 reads TGTGCCAGCAGTTTAGAGACGCGGAACACTGAAGCTTTCTTT. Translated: CASSLETRNTEAFF.

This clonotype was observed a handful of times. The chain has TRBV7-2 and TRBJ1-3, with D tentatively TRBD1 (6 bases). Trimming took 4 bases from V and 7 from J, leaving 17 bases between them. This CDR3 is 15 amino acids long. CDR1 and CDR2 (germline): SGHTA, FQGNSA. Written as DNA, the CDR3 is TGTGCCAGCAGCTCGCCCGACAGGATGGGGAACACCATATATTTT. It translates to CASSSPDRMGNTIYF.

The CDR3 coding sequence is TGTGCCAGTAGACCTTTAGACAGTACCACGAACACCGGGGAGCTGTTTTTT. Translation: CASRPLDSTTNTGELFF. The V gene is TRBV19, the J gene TRBJ2-2, with D perhaps matching TRBD1 (5 bases). In germline, CDR1 is LNHDA, CDR2 SQIVND (reference sequence). The CDR3 contains 17 residues. V lost 6 bases, J lost 0 bases, and 17 bases lay in between. The full variable domain, completed using reference TRBV19 and TRBJ2-2, is DGGITQSPKYLFRKEGQNVTLSCEQNLNHDAMYWYRQDPGQGLRLIYYSQIVNDFQKGDIAEGYSVSREKKESFPLTVTSAQKNPTAFYLCASRPLDSTTNTGELFFGEGSRLTVL.

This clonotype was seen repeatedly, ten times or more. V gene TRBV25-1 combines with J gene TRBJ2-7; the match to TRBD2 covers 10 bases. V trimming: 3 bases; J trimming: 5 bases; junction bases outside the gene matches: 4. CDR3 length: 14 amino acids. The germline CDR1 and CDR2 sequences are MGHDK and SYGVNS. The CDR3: CASSEPSGSHEQYF. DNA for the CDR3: TGTGCCAGCAGTGAGCCTAGCGGGAGCCACGAGCAGTACTTC.